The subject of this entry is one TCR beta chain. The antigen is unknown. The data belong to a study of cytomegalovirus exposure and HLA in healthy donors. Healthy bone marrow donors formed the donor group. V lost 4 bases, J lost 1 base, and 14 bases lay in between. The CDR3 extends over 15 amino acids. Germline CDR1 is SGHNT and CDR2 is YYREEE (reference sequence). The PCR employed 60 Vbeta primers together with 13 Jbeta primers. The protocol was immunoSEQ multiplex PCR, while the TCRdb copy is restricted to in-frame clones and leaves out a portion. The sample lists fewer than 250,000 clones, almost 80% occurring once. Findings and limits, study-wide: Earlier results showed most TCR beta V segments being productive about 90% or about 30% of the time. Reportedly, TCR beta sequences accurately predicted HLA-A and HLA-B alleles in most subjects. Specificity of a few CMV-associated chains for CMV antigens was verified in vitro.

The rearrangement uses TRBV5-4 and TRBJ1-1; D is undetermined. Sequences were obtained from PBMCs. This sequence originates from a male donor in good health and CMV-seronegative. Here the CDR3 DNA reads TGTGCCAGCAGCCCAAGCACGGCGGCGAACACTGAAGCTTTCTTT. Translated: CASSPSTAANTEAFF.